Reported below is one T cell receptor beta chain. Antigen: not known. These data belong to a study of blood T cells in healthy people across ages. Overall study findings and caveats: Because sorting was not performed, PBMCs prevented conclusive naive versus antigen-experienced comparison.

Germline CDR1 and CDR2: MNHNS and SASEGT. V shed 2 bases and J shed 0 bases, with 17 bases lying between them. The CDR3 contains 18 residues. Alongside a J-beta primer mix, a sample-barcoded 5' primer served in a second PCR lasting about 6 to 11 cycles. A single record per CDR3 protein comes from TCRdb applying MiXCR to the 5' RACE reads. The data contain about 830,000 distinct CDR3 sequences, over 45% of them singletons. Sequenced: blood. The V call is TRBV6-1, the J call TRBJ2-1; no clear D gene. This TCR was recovered from a man aged 25 to 45 in good health. As DNA, the CDR3 is TGTGCCAGCAGTGAATTCCCCCCCTCGATAGACTCCTACAATGAGCAGTTCTTC. Translation gives CASSEFPPSIDSYNEQFF.